These 16 T cell receptor beta chains came from one sample sequenced in a study of shared clonotypes between healthy human individuals. Profiled with immunoSEQ multiplex PCR; TCRdb holds only in-frame clones, not every one. The table has around 1.6 million clones, approximately 98% seen once. The sequencing sample was made of naive CD4+ T cells sorted from blood. Subset specified: CD45RA+ positively selected. The receptors derive from a man younger than 45 in good health.

This chain uses TRBV27 with TRBJ2-2; D possibly corresponds to TRBD2 (6 bases). Germline V gene lookup returns CDR1 MNHEY and CDR2 SMNVEV (reference sequence). V dropped 6 bases and J dropped 11 bases, with 19 bases sitting between them. The CDR3 is made up of 14 amino acids. Here the CDR3 DNA reads TGTGCCAGCAGGAGGTCCGGGGGTCGAGGCGAGCTGTTTTTT. It is translated as CASRRSGGRGELFF.

J is TRBJ2-7 and V is TRBV7-2, with 8 bases lining up with TRBD1. J lost 0 bases, V lost 2 bases, and 3 bases had no gene match. The CDR3 spans 15 residues. Germline V gives CDR1 SGHTA, CDR2 FQGNSA. CDR3 DNA: TGTGCCAGCAGCTTATCAGGGGGCCTCTCCTACGAGCAGTACTTC. Protein product: CASSLSGGLSYEQYF.

The rearrangement joins TRBV7-7 to TRBJ2-6; D gene uncertain. The ends were cut back, 5 bases at V and 5 bases at J, with 19 bases in the middle. CDR3 length: 17 residues. Germline V CDR1 and CDR2: SSHAT, FNYEAQ (reference sequence). The CDR3 sequence is CASSLDAPQSRANVLTF. For the CDR3, the DNA is TGTGCCAGCAGCCTAGATGCGCCACAAAGTCGGGCCAACGTCCTGACTTTC. Filled out from reference TRBV7-7 and TRBJ2-6, the complete variable domain reads GAGVSQSPRYKVTKRGQDVTLRCDPISSHATLYWYQQALGQGPEFLTYFNYEAQPDKSGLPSDRFSAERPEGSISTLTIQRTEQRDSAMYRCASSLDAPQSRANVLTFGAGSRLTVL.

The CDR3 nucleotides read TGCGCCAGCAGCTTGGACTCGGGCGGGCATATCACAGATACGCAGTATTTT. Residues: CASSLDSGGHITDTQYF. This chain uses TRBV5-1 with TRBJ2-3; TRBD2 might be the D (5 bases). The V and J ends lost 0 bases and 2 bases respectively, with 16 bases between them. The CDR3 is 17 amino acids. Per germline, CDR1 SGHRS and CDR2 YFSETQ.

The rearrangement links TRBV7-9 to TRBJ1-4; D not certain. Between the trimmed V and J ends, which lost 0 bases and 10 bases, there was a span of 6 bases. CDR1 and CDR2 (germline): SEHNR, FQNEAQ (reference sequence). CDR3 length: 12 residues. CDR3 in amino acids: CASSLATGKLFF. The CDR3 DNA reads as TGTGCCAGCAGCTTAGCGACGGGAAAACTGTTTTTT.

This clone is a singleton in its sample. V is TRBV2 and J is TRBJ1-5, with 7 bases that match TRBD1. CDR1 is SNHLY, CDR2 FYNNEI, per germline. This CDR3 region has 14 residues. After removal of 4 bases from V and 5 bases from J, the junction contained 5 bases not matched to a gene. This chain's CDR3 is CASSGTGEDQPQHF. In nucleotides, the CDR3 is TGTGCCAGCAGTGGGACAGGAGAAGATCAGCCCCAGCATTTT.

The CDR3 loop is CAEWGANSYEQYF. CDR3 DNA: TGCGCCGAGTGGGGGGCGAACTCCTACGAGCAGTACTTC. The chain links TRBV10-1 to TRBJ2-7; D assignment may be TRBD1 or TRBD2 (6 bases each). Trimming left V 11 bases short and J 0 bases short, with 14 bases between. In germline, CDR1 is WNHNN, CDR2 SYGVQD (reference sequence). This CDR3 is built from 13 residues.

The rearrangement uses TRBV5-5 and TRBJ2-1; D is perhaps TRBD2 (5 bases). The CDR3 has 16 amino acids. From germline, CDR1 is SGHKS and CDR2 YYEKEE (reference sequence). The V end lost 4 bases, the J end lost 0 bases, and 14 bases lay between the germline ends. The CDR3 sequence: CASSPPSSGSYNEQFF. The CDR3 nucleotides read TGTGCCAGCAGCCCCCCGAGCAGCGGCTCCTACAATGAGCAGTTCTTC. The whole variable domain, remainder taken from reference TRBV5-5 and TRBJ2-1, is DAGVTQSPTHLIKTRGQQVTLRCSPISGHKSVSWYQQVLGQGPQFIFQYYEKEERGRGNFPDRFSARQFPNYSSELNVNALLLGDSALYLCASSPPSSGSYNEQFFGPGTRLTVL.

A single count supports this clone. The chain couples TRBV5-8 to TRBJ2-3; tentatively, D is TRBD1 (5 bases). The V gene's germline CDR1 is SGHTS and CDR2 YDEGEE. The length of the CDR3 is 14 residues. The ends were cut back, 5 bases at V and 2 bases at J, with 12 bases in the middle. CDR3 amino acids: CASSFRGLTDTQYF. CDR3 sequence (DNA): TGTGCCAGCAGTTTTAGGGGTCTCACAGATACGCAGTATTTT.

J is TRBJ2-1 and V is TRBV9; D is unclear. Germline values: CDR1 SGDLS, CDR2 YYNGEE. Trimming took off 0 bases at V and 8 bases at J, with 9 bases between the two ends. The CDR3 consists of 13 residues. The CDR3 sequence: CASSVVYQDEQFF. The CDR3 nucleotides are TGTGCCAGCAGCGTAGTCTACCAAGATGAGCAGTTCTTC.

The CDR3 here is CASSLWGHTGGWDTEAFF. The CDR3, as DNA: TGTGCCAGCAGTTTATGGGGTCACACAGGGGGCTGGGACACTGAAGCTTTCTTT. This rearrangement joins TRBV27 to TRBJ1-1; TRBD1 agrees at 9 bases. This CDR3 region has 18 residues. The germline V gene encodes CDR1 MNHEY and CDR2 SMNVEV (reference sequence). V trimming: 1 base; J trimming: 3 bases; junction bases outside the gene matches: 12.

V gene TRBV7-9 combines with J gene TRBJ1-2; 7 bases are shared with TRBD1. The CDR3 is made up of 13 amino acids. The germline V gene encodes CDR1 SEHNR and CDR2 FQNEAQ (reference sequence). Trimming cost V 6 bases and J 2 bases; bases outside gene matches: 3. The CDR3 loop is CASSTQGNYGYTF. The CDR3 region has the DNA TGTGCCAGCAGTACACAGGGGAACTATGGCTACACCTTC.

V and J are TRBV5-1 and TRBJ2-2, with a weak D call TRBD1 (5 bases). Trimming cost V 2 bases and J 5 bases, with 10 bases left between them. The CDR3 is 14 amino acids. Per germline, CDR1 SGHRS and CDR2 YFSETQ. The CDR3 region is CASSLKGSTGELFF. The DNA for the CDR3 is TGCGCCAGCAGCTTAAAGGGGTCTACCGGGGAGCTGTTTTTT.

The chain couples TRBV5-1 to TRBJ1-3; D not resolved. CDR3 length equals 15 residues. V lost 0 bases, J lost 1 base, and 8 bases lay in between. Germline V gives CDR1 SGHRS, CDR2 YFSETQ. Written as DNA, the CDR3 is TGCGCCAGCAGCTTGGCAGGTACATCTGGAAACACCATATATTTT. It specifies CASSLAGTSGNTIYF.

The genes are TRBV11-2 and TRBJ2-2; D not certain. The CDR3 is 14 residues long. Per germline, CDR1 SGHAT and CDR2 FQNNGV. Trimming removed 5 bases at V and 0 bases at J, with 7 bases between. The CDR3 is CASSRYSNTGELFF. CDR3 nucleotide sequence: TGTGCCAGCAGCCGTTATTCGAACACCGGGGAGCTGTTTTTT.

CDR3 protein: CASSYRGARDQETQYF. Written as DNA, the CDR3 is TGTGCCAGCAGTTACCGGGGAGCAAGGGACCAAGAGACCCAGTACTTC. The V and J genes are TRBV6-5 and TRBJ2-5; weak D call: TRBD2 (5 bases). The germline CDR1 and CDR2 sequences are MNHEY and SVGAGI. CDR3 length: 16 amino acids. The V gene lost 2 bases and the J gene lost 0 bases, with 13 bases spanning the gap.